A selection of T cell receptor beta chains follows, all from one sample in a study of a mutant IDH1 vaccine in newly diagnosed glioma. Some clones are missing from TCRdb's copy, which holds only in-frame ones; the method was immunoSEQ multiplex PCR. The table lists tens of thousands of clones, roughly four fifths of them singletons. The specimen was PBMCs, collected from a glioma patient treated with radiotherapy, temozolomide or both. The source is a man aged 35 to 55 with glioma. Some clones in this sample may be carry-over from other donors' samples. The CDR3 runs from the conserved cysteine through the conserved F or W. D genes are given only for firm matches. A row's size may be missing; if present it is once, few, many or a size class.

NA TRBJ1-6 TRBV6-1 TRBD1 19 CASSGRTGSGRSYNSPLHF TGTGCCAGCAGTGGCCGGACAGGGAGCGGTAGATCCTATAATTCACCCCTCCACTTT
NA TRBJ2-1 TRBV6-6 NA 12 CASSYGRSVQFF TGTGCCAGCAGTTACGGGAGGTCGGTGCAGTTCTTC
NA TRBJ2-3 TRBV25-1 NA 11 CASTQGDTQYF TGTGCCAGCACTCAAGGAGATACGCAGTATTTT
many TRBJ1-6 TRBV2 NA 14 CASSERDTNSPLHF TGTGCCAGCAGTGAGCGGGACACCAATTCACCCCTCCACTTT
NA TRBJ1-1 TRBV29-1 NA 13 CSVQNNTGFEAFF TGCAGCGTTCAGAATAATACAGGGTTCGAAGCTTTCTTT
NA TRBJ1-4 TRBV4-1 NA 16 CASSQGGSTVNEKLFF TGCGCCAGCAGCCAGGGGGGGTCGACAGTTAATGAAAAACTGTTTTTT
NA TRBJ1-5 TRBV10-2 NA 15 CASRKGGSSNQPRHF TGCGCCAGCAGGAAAGGGGGGAGTAGCAATCAGCCCCGGCATTTT
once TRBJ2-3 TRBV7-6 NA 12 CASSLWADTQYF TGTGCCAGCAGCCTATGGGCAGATACGCAGTATTTT
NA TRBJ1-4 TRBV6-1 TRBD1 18 CASREVRDRVTTNEKLFF TGTGCCAGCAGGGAAGTCCGGGACAGGGTCACGACTAATGAAAAACTGTTTTTT
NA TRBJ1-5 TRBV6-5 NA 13 CASSRTGNQPQHF TGTGCCAGCAGTAGGACAGGCAATCAGCCCCAGCATTTT
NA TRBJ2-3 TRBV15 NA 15 CATSRSGPRTDTQYF TGTGCCACCAGCAGGTCGGGCCCTCGCACAGATACGCAGTATTTT
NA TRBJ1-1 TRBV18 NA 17 CASSPRARDSGNTEAFF TGTGCCAGCTCACCGCGGGCCCGAGACTCAGGGAACACTGAAGCTTTCTTT
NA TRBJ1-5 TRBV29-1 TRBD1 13 CSAMTGLNQPQHF TGCAGCGCGATGACAGGGCTCAATCAGCCCCAGCATTTT
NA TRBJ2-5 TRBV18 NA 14 CASSPASGQETQYF TGTGCCAGCTCACCAGCGTCAGGTCAAGAGACCCAGTACTTC
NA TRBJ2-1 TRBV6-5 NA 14 CASSYSSGYNEQFF TGTGCCAGCAGTTACTCGAGCGGGTACAATGAGCAGTTCTTC
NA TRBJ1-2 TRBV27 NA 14 CASSLYPGPYGYTF TGTGCCAGCAGTTTATACCCGGGCCCCTATGGCTACACCTTC
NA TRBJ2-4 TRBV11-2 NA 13 CASSLAGENIQYF TGTGCCAGCAGCTTAGCCGGGGAAAACATTCAGTACTTC
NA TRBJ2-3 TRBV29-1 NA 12 CSAGGNTDTQYF TGCAGCGCGGGCGGGAACACAGATACGCAGTATTTT
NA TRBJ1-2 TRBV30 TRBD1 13 CAWSQPGTGSLLF TGTGCCTGGTCTCAGCCCGGGACAGGGAGTCTACTGTTC
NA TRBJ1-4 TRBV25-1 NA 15 CASSESGGGQEKLFF TGTGCCAGCAGTGAATCCGGGGGCGGTCAGGAAAAACTGTTTTTT
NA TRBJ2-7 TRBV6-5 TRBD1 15 CASSPGTGILYEQYF TGTGCCAGCAGTCCCGGGACAGGGATTCTCTACGAGCAGTACTTC
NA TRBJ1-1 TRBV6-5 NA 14 CASSLISENTEAFF TGTGCCAGCAGTTTGATCTCAGAGAACACTGAAGCTTTCTTT
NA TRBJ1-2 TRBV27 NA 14 CASRGTAANYGYTF TGTGCCAGCAGAGGGACGGCAGCTAACTATGGCTACACCTTC
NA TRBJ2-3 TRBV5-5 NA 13 CASSIWNTDTQYF TGTGCCAGCAGCATTTGGAACACAGATACGCAGTATTTT
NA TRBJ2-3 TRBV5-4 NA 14 CASRSPSSTDTQYF TGTGCCAGCAGATCCCCTTCTAGCACAGATACGCAGTATTTT
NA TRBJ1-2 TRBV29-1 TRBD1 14 CSVQSDRGSYGYTF TGCAGCGTCCAATCGGACAGGGGGTCCTATGGCTACACCTTC
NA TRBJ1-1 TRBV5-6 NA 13 CASSFWDTLEAFF TGTGCCAGCAGCTTTTGGGACACCCTTGAAGCTTTCTTT
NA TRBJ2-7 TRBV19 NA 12 CASSMRDSRQYF TGTGCCAGTAGTATGCGGGACAGCAGGCAGTACTTC
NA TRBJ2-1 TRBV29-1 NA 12 CRTKSGDNEQFF TGCAGAACCAAATCGGGAGACAATGAGCAGTTCTTC
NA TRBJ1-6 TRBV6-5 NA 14 CASSLGQGQSPLHF TGTGCCAGCAGCCTCGGGCAGGGACAATCACCCCTCCACTTT
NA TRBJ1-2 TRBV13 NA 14 CASSPNRDPYGYTF TGTGCCAGCAGCCCAAACAGGGATCCCTATGGCTACACCTTC
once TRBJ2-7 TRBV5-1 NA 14 CASNLGGEGLEQYF TGCGCCAGCAACCTAGGGGGGGAAGGTTTGGAGCAGTACTTC
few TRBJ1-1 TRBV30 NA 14 CAWSVRGSDTEAFF TGTGCCTGGAGTGTAAGGGGGTCGGACACTGAAGCTTTCTTT
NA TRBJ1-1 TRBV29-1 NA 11 CSVAGLTEAFF TGCAGCGTTGCGGGGTTAACTGAAGCTTTCTTT
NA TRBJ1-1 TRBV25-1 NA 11 CASRENTEAFF TGTGCCAGCAGGGAGAACACTGAAGCTTTCTTT
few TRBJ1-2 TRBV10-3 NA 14 CATREGGHNYGYTF TGTGCCACCCGGGAAGGGGGGCACAACTATGGCTACACCTTC
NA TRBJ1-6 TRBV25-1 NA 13 CASSETTLSPLHF TGTGCCAGCAGTGAAACTACCCTTTCACCCCTCCACTTT
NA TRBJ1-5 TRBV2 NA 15 CASSEQGRGAQPQHF TGTGCCAGCAGTGAACAGGGAAGGGGTGCTCAGCCCCAGCATTTT
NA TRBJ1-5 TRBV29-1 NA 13 CSVGTGSDQPQHF TGCAGCGTTGGCACAGGGTCAGATCAGCCCCAGCATTTT
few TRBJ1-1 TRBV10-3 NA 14 CAISESGGNTEAFF TGTGCCATCAGTGAGTCTGGGGGGAACACTGAAGCTTTCTTT
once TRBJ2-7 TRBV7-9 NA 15 CASSFKAGITYEQYF TGTGCCAGCAGCTTCAAGGCAGGGATAACCTACGAGCAGTACTTC
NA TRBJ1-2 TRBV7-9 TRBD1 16 CASSLAGGLPNYGYTF TGTGCCAGCAGCTTAGCAGGGGGCCTCCCTAACTATGGCTACACCTTC
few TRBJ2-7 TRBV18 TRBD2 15 CASSPSPRLAHEQYF TGTGCCAGCTCACCCTCCCCGCGACTAGCCCACGAGCAGTACTTC
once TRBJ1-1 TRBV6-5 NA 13 CASSYDAGTEAFF TGTGCCAGCAGTTATGATGCGGGTACTGAAGCTTTCTTT
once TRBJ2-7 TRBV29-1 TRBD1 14 CSARPGTGADEQYF TGCAGCGCCCGACCCGGGACAGGGGCCGACGAGCAGTACTTC
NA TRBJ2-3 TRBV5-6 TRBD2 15 CASSLSGGLADTQYF TGTGCCAGCAGCCTTAGCGGGGGGCTCGCAGATACGCAGTATTTT
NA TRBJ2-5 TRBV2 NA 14 CASSVGPNGETQYF TGTGCCAGCAGTGTGGGACCAAACGGGGAGACCCAGTACTTC
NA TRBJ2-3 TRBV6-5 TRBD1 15 CASSGTGAGTDTQYF TGTGCCAGCAGCGGAACAGGGGCGGGTACAGATACGCAGTATTTT
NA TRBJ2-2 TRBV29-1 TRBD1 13 CSVEPQGSGELFF TGCAGCGTTGAACCACAGGGGTCCGGGGAGCTGTTTTTT
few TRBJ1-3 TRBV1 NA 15 CTSSLGTVERNTIYF TGCACCAGCAGCTTAGGGACAGTTGAGAGAAACACCATATATTTT
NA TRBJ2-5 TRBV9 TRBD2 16 CASSVVGSGSQETQYF TGTGCCAGCAGCGTAGTGGGTAGCGGGAGCCAAGAGACCCAGTACTTC